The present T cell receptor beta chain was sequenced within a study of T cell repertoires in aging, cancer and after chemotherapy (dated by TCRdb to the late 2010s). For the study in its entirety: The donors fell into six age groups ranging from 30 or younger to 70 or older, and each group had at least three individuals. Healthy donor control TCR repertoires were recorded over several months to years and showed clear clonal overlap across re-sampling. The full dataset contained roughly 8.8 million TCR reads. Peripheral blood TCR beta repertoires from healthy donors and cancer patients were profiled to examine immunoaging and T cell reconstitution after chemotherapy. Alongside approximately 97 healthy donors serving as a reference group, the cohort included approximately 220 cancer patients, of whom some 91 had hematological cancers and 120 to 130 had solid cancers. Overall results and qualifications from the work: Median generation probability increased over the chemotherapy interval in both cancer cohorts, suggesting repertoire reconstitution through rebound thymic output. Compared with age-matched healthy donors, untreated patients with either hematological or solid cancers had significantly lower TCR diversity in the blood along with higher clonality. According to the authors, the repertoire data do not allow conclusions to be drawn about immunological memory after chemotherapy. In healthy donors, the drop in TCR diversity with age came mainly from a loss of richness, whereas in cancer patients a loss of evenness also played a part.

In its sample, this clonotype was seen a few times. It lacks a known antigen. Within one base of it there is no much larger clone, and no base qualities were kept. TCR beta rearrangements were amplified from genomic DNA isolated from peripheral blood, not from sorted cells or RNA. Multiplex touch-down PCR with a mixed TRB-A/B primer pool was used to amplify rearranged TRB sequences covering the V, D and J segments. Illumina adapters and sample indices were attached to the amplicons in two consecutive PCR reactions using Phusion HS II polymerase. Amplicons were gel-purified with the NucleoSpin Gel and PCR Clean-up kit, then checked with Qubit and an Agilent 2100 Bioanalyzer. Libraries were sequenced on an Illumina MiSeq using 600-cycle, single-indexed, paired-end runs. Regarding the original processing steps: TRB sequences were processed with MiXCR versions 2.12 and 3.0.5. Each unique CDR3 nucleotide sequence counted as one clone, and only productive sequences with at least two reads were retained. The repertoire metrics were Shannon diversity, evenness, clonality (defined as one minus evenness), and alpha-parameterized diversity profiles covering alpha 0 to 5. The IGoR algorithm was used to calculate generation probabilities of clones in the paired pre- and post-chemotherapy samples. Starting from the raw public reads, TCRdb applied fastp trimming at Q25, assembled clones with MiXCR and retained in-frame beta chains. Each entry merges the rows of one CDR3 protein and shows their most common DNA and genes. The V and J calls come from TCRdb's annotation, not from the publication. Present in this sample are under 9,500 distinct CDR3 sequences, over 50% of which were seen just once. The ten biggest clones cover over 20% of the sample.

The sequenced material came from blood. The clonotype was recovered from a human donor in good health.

The nucleotides are TGTGCCTGGCAGGGACCCGGAGAAGAGACCCAGTACTTC. Translated, this is CAWQGPGEETQYF. The receptor chain draws on TRBV30 and TRBJ2-5; the D gene is perhaps TRBD1 or TRBD2, as each covers 5 bases. The junction carries 13 bases between V and J, which are trimmed by 5 bases and 3 bases respectively. From the germline V gene (reference sequence), CDR1 is GTSNPN and CDR2 is SVGIG. The CDR3 runs 13 residues from the cysteine to the phenylalanine. Only CDR3 DNA is held: 39 bases, read in frame from base 1.